This is a list of T cell receptor beta chains from one sample in a study of response to subunit inactivated influenza vaccine. Using its own MiXCR run on the RT-PCR reads, TCRdb lists one record per CDR3 protein. The profile covers about 520,000 distinct CDR3 sequences, with approximately 24% appearing a single time and 1.5% to 2% taken by the ten largest. Sequenced here: CD4+ T cells sorted from PBMCs, sampled more than 4 days after vaccination. Every receptor here comes from a man aged 50-59 years who received an inactivated influenza vaccine. CDR3s include the opening cysteine and the closing phenylalanine or tryptophan. Each record gives: clone size, J gene, D gene, V gene, CDR3 DNA, CDR3 protein. A D gene is named only where the DNA matches it firmly. The size of a clone is reported for some rows only, either as once, few or many, or as a class for expanded clones.

>-|TRBJ1-6|-|TRBV5-1
TGCGCCAGCAGCGCCACAGGACTGGTGGCTAATTCACCCCTCCACTTT
CASSATGLVANSPLHF
>-|TRBJ2-1|TRBD2|TRBV12-3/TRBV12-4
TGTGCCAGCAGTAGGACTAGCGCACCGAAAGAGGAGTTCTTC
CASSRTSAPKEEFF
>few|TRBJ2-3|TRBD2|TRBV12-3/TRBV12-4
TGTGCCAGCAGTCGACTAGCGGGAGGTGGCGATACGCAGTATTTT
CASSRLAGGGDTQYF
>-|TRBJ2-1|TRBD2|TRBV30
TGTGCCTGGAGTGTAGGACTAGCGGGAGAGGGGGAGCAGTTCTTC
CAWSVGLAGEGEQFF
>few|TRBJ2-7|-|TRBV5-1
TGCGCCAGCAGCTCCGGGGACGTTTACGAGCAGTACTTC
CASSSGDVYEQYF
>-|TRBJ1-2|TRBD1|TRBV20-1
TGCAGTGCTAGAGACAGAATGGGGCAGGGGGATGGCTACACCTTC
CSARDRMGQGDGYTF
>few|TRBJ2-4|TRBD1|TRBV7-2
TGTGCCAGCAGCTTAGGGGACAGGGCCAAAAACATTCAGTACTTC
CASSLGDRAKNIQYF
>-|TRBJ2-3|TRBD1|TRBV6-2/TRBV6-3
TGTGCCAGCAGTTACTCGGACGGGACAGGGGAGTGGTACACAGATACGCAGTATTTT
CASSYSDGTGEWYTDTQYF
>-|TRBJ2-7|TRBD2|TRBV3-1
TGTGCCTGCTCCCAAGAGCGACTAGCGGGAGACGAGCAGTACTTC
CACSQERLAGDEQYF
>-|TRBJ1-4|TRBD1|TRBV20-1
TGCAGTGCCAGAACCGGGACAGGGGGGTATGAAAAACTGTTTTTT
CSARTGTGGYEKLFF
>-|TRBJ2-5|-|TRBV20-1
TGCAGTGCTAGCATACCGGAGACCCAGTACTTC
CSASIPETQYF
>-|TRBJ1-1|-|TRBV7-9
TGTGCCAGCAGCTTTACGGAAAACACTGAAGCTTTCTTT
CASSFTENTEAFF
>once|TRBJ2-1|-|TRBV6-1
TGTGCCAGCAGTGAATCTCCAGAGTACAATGAGCAGTTCTTC
CASSESPEYNEQFF
>few|TRBJ1-2|-|TRBV20-1
TGCAGTGCTAGGGGCCTCTCACAAAATGGCTACACCTTC
CSARGLSQNGYTF
>few|TRBJ2-3|-|TRBV5-1
TGCGCCAGCAGCTTGTCACCTAATACGCAGTATTTT
CASSLSPNTQYF
>-|TRBJ2-5|-|TRBV2
TGTGCCAGCAGTGAAATGGGGGGTGGAGAGACCCAGTACTTC
CASSEMGGGETQYF
>few|TRBJ1-4|-|TRBV3-1
TGTGCCAGCAGCCAAGCAGGGGCGGGTAATGAAAAACTGTTTTTT
CASSQAGAGNEKLFF
>-|TRBJ2-5|-|TRBV7-6
TGTGCCAGCAGCTTAGGTCTGAGGGGGGGCCTGGAGACCCAGTACTTC
CASSLGLRGGLETQYF
>-|TRBJ2-2|TRBD1|TRBV9
TGTGCCAGCAACGTTCGGGACAGTAACACCGGGGAGCTGTTTTTT
CASNVRDSNTGELFF
>-|TRBJ2-3|-|TRBV5-4
TGTGCCAGCAGCAGACCCGGGGAGACGGGAGATACGCAGTATTTT
CASSRPGETGDTQYF
>few|TRBJ1-2|-|TRBV9
TGTGCCAGCAGCGTAGGTGGAGGGGCTCGACAGTCTGGGGGCTACACCTTC
CASSVGGGARQSGGYTF
>-|TRBJ2-1|-|TRBV19
TGTGCCAGTAGTATTAGTGGCAGGGCCAGCAATGAGCAGTTCTTC
CASSISGRASNEQFF
>-|TRBJ2-3|-|TRBV5-1
TGCGCCAGCAGCCACTCCTGGACAGACACAGATACGCAGTATTTT
CASSHSWTDTDTQYF
>-|TRBJ1-1|-|TRBV7-9
TGTGCCAGCAGTTCACAATTCAAAACGCCCGCTTTCTTT
CASSSQFKTPAFF
>few|TRBJ2-3|-|TRBV18
TGTGCCAGCTCACCAAGCAGGTCCCCCCCAGATACGCAGTATTTT
CASSPSRSPPDTQYF
>-|TRBJ2-4|-|TRBV20-1
TGCAGTGCTAGAGATCTGAGAGAGGGGAGTTTGATTGGCAAAAACATTCAGTACTTC
CSARDLREGSLIGKNIQYF
>-|TRBJ2-7|-|TRBV20-1
TGCAGCGCCTTTGGGGGGAGAGACAACGAGCAGTACTTC
CSAFGGRDNEQYF
>few|TRBJ2-7|-|TRBV7-9
TGTGCCAGCAGCGACGTTGTACAGAACAACTACGAGCAGTACTTC
CASSDVVQNNYEQYF
>many|TRBJ2-5|-|TRBV27
TGTGCCAGCAGTTTCGGGCGAACGGAGACCCAGTACTTC
CASSFGRTETQYF
>few|TRBJ2-1|TRBD1|TRBV7-2
TGTGCCAGCAGTCACCGGGACAGGGTAAGGGATGAGCAGTTCTTC
CASSHRDRVRDEQFF
>-|TRBJ2-5|TRBD1|TRBV20-1
TGCAGTGGACGGGACAGAGAGACCCAGTACTTC
CSGRDRETQYF
>-|TRBJ1-1|TRBD1|TRBV3-1
TGTGCCAGCAGCCAACACAGGGGCTCTGAAGCTTTCTTT
CASSQHRGSEAFF
>-|TRBJ2-3|TRBD1|TRBV4-2
TGTGCCAGCAGCCAAGAAGCCAGGACAGGGGGCGACACAGATACGCAGTATTTT
CASSQEARTGGDTDTQYF
>-|TRBJ1-1|-|TRBV6-1
TGTGCCAGCAGTCGCCCTGGTCCCACTGAAGCTTTCTTT
CASSRPGPTEAFF
>few|TRBJ2-7|-|TRBV29-1
TGCAGCGTTTCGGACGCGATCTCCTACGAGCAGTACTTC
CSVSDAISYEQYF
>few|TRBJ2-1|-|TRBV20-1
TGCAGTGCTCGACGACCAACGGGGGCCGAGCAGTTCTTC
CSARRPTGAEQFF
>-|TRBJ1-2|TRBD1|TRBV20-1
TGCAGTGGGGCGGCAGGGGGCGACTATGGCTACACCTTC
CSGAAGGDYGYTF
>-|TRBJ2-7|-|TRBV3-1
TGTGCCAGCAGCCAAGGACAGGTTCCGTCCTACGAGCAGTACTTC
CASSQGQVPSYEQYF
>-|TRBJ2-3|-|TRBV10-1
TGCGCCAGCAGCGAACCCGGGATCAGCACAGATACGCAGTATTTT
CASSEPGISTDTQYF
>-|TRBJ1-1|-|TRBV5-5
TGTGCCAGCAGCCTTACCAGGGGAAGGGAAGCTTTCTTT
CASSLTRGREAFF
>-|TRBJ2-1|-|TRBV7-2
TGTGCCAGCGCATGGAGCGGTTACAATGAGCAGTTCTTC
CASAWSGYNEQFF
>-|TRBJ2-2|TRBD1|TRBV29-1
TGCAGCGTTCAACCCGGGACAGTTTACACCGGGGAGCTGTTTTTT
CSVQPGTVYTGELFF